These 5 T cell receptor beta chains originate from one sample sequenced in a study of CD8 T cells in Susac syndrome (dated by TCRdb to between 2018 and 2020). Library preparation used the immunoSEQ multiplex PCR assay. RNA was extracted using the RNeasy kit, and roughly 0.5 to 1 microgram was reverse transcribed with random hexamers. The public reads were run again by TCRdb, first through fastp at Q25 and then through MiXCR, and only productive beta chains were kept. When rows share a CDR3 protein, they turn into one entry using the most common DNA and genes. The sample table lists some 160,000 distinct CDR3 sequences, 94% of them with a count of one. The ten biggest clones cover more than 0.095% of the sample. The source material was CD4+ T cells from PBMCs. Every receptor here comes from a human donor with Susac syndrome.

V and J are TRBV5-1 and TRBJ2-3; D unclear. Trimming cost V 3 bases and J 2 bases, with 13 bases left between them. CDR3 size: 15 residues. CDR1 is SGHRS and CDR2 is YFSETQ in the germline V gene. CDR3 in DNA: TGCGCCAGCAGCTCAAAACAAACGGCCACAGATACGCAGTATTTT. As protein: CASSSKQTATDTQYF.

The chain carries TRBV20-1 and TRBJ2-3, with 7 bases fitting TRBD2. V shed 0 bases, J shed 3 bases, and the junction held 3 bases outside the gene matches. This CDR3 is 14 amino acids long. The germline CDR1 and CDR2 sequences are DFQATT and SNEGSKA (reference sequence). The CDR3 region is CSARDPRGTDTQYF. The CDR3 DNA follows: TGCAGTGCTAGAGATCCGCGGGGGACAGATACGCAGTATTTT.

The rearrangement joins TRBV11-2 to TRBJ1-5, with D tentatively TRBD1 (5 bases). The CDR3 is made up of 16 amino acids. With 1 base removed from V and 6 bases from J, the gap between germline ends came to 16 bases. Germline lookup yields CDR1 SGHAT and CDR2 FQNNGV. For the CDR3, the DNA is TGTGCCAGCAGCTTAGTCGGGGGGGGGATCGGTCAGCCCCAGCATTTT. It codes for CASSLVGGGIGQPQHF.

This clonotype has just one count. This chain uses TRBV18 with TRBJ2-3; weak D call: TRBD2 (5 bases). The CDR3 is 15 amino acids. Germline values: CDR1 KGHSH, CDR2 LQKENI. Trimming cost V 6 bases and J 2 bases, with 15 bases left between them. The CDR3 loop reads CASSAAGGYTDTQYF. Written as DNA, the CDR3 is TGTGCCAGCTCGGCTGCGGGCGGCTACACAGATACGCAGTATTTT. The full variable domain, completed using reference TRBV18 and TRBJ2-3, is NAGVMQNPRHLVRRRGQEARLRCSPMKGHSHVYWYRQLPEEGLKFMVYLQKENIIDESGMPKERFSAEFPKEGPSILRIQQVVRGDSAAYFCASSAAGGYTDTQYFGPGTRLTVL.

V is TRBV7-9 and J is TRBJ2-7; D is perhaps TRBD2 (6 bases). The CDR3 runs 15 residues. The ends were cut back, 1 base at V and 7 bases at J, with 17 bases in the middle. CDR1 and CDR2 (germline): SEHNR, FQNEAQ (reference sequence). The CDR3 DNA follows: TGTGCCAGCAGCTTAGAGTCAGGGAGGTCCAAAGAGCAGTACTTC. This sequence encodes CASSLESGRSKEQYF.